One T cell receptor beta chain is described in this entry. These data are taken from a study of cytomegalovirus exposure and HLA in healthy donors. On the study more broadly: Unique TCR beta sequences numbering approximately 120 million came from 190 million or so T cells in an earlier analysis.

The PCR was carried out with 60 Vbeta primers and 13 Jbeta primers. The method was immunoSEQ multiplex PCR; TCRdb's version includes in-frame clones alone and lacks a portion of them. Of hundreds of thousands of clones in the sample, over 70% were seen once. The germline V gene encodes CDR1 SQVTM and CDR2 ANQGSEA. V trimming: 6 bases; J trimming: 4 bases; junction bases outside the gene matches: 4. The CDR3 length is 12 residues. The gene calls are TRBV29-1 and TRBJ2-3, with 7 nucleotides matching TRBD1. Sequenced sample: PBMCs. The clonotype was recovered from a woman aged 55-70 years in good health and CMV-seropositive. The CDR3 DNA reads TGCAGCGTAGCCCAGGGGGCAGATACGCAGTATTTT. It codes for CSVAQGADTQYF.